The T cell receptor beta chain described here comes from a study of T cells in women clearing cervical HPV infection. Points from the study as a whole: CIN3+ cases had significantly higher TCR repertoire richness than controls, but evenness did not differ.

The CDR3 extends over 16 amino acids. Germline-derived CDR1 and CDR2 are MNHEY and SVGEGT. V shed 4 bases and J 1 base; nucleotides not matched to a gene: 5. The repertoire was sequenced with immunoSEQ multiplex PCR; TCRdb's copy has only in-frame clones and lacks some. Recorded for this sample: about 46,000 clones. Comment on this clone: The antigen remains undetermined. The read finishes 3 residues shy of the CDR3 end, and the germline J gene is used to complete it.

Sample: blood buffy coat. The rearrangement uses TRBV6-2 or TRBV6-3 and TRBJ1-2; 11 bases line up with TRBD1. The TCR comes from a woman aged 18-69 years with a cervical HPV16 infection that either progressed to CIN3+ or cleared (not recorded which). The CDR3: CASSFPGTGGNYGYTF. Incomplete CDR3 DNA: TGTGCCAGCAGTTTCCCCGGGACAGGGGGTAACTATGGC.